Below are 26 T cell receptor beta chains sequenced from a single sample in a study of somatic mutations in cytotoxic T cells in rheumatoid arthritis. Here immunoSEQ multiplex PCR was the method, and the copy in TCRdb shows in-frame clones only, minus some. The sample has under 20,000 clones, 86% seen once. Sequencing used CD8+ T cells sorted from blood. These receptors came from a man aged 40-50 years in good health.

The chain employs TRBV27 and TRBJ2-6; a possible D gene is TRBD2 (6 bases). Germline V gene sequence: CDR1 MNHEY, CDR2 SMNVEV (reference sequence). V was pared by 5 bases and J by 4 bases, with 18 bases between. The CDR3 loop spans 17 amino acids. CDR3 protein: CASSAIPRGLGANVLTF. DNA for the CDR3: TGTGCCAGCAGTGCCATACCACGGGGGTTAGGGGCCAACGTCCTGACTTTC.

This clone was recorded once. The chain links TRBV10-1 to TRBJ2-3; D remains unclear. CDR3 length: 15 residues. The germline V gene encodes CDR1 WNHNN and CDR2 SYGVQD (reference sequence). The ends were cut back, 2 bases at V and 4 bases at J, with 13 bases in the middle. CDR3 bases: TGCGCCAGCAGTGAGACGGACCGCCCCGCAGATACGCAGTATTTT. It specifies CASSETDRPADTQYF.

This clone was counted once. The genes are TRBV27 and TRBJ1-4; 9 nucleotides align to TRBD1. The CDR3 runs 13 residues. In germline, CDR1 is MNHEY, CDR2 SMNVEV (reference sequence). With V trimmed by 5 bases and J by 6 bases, 1 base remained unmatched. CDR3 coding DNA: TGTGCCAGCAGTCGACAGGGGGATGAAAAACTGTTTTTT. Residues: CASSRQGDEKLFF.

V gene TRBV4-3 combines with J gene TRBJ2-3; 12 bases are shared with TRBD2. The CDR3 has 17 residues. Germline V gene sequence: CDR1 LGHNA, CDR2 YSLEER. Trimming cost V 4 bases and J 5 bases; bases outside gene matches: 10. The CDR3 sequence: CASSPPASGRGRDTQYF. CDR3 nucleotide sequence: TGCGCCAGCAGCCCCCCAGCTAGCGGGAGGGGGCGAGATACGCAGTATTTT.

The chain joins TRBV6-4 to TRBJ2-2, with D possibly TRBD1 on 6 matching bases. Germline-derived CDR1 and CDR2 are MRHNA and SNTAGT. V was shortened by 2 bases and J by 4 bases, with 8 bases between the two germline ends. CDR3 size: 14 residues. CDR3 region: CASSDGTTTGELFF. For the CDR3, the DNA is TGTGCCAGCAGTGACGGGACAACCACCGGGGAGCTGTTTTTT.

Comment on this clone: The same CDR3 also results from other DNA sequences found in this sample. The J gene is TRBJ1-4, the V gene TRBV6-1; the match to TRBD1 covers 9 bases. The germline V gene encodes CDR1 MNHNS and CDR2 SASEGT. After removal of 1 base from V and 3 bases from J, the junction contained 6 bases not matched to a gene. CDR3 length equals 17 residues. The CDR3 reads CASSEDWTGASNEKLFF. The CDR3 nucleotides are TGTGCCAGCAGTGAAGACTGGACAGGGGCCTCTAATGAAAAACTGTTTTTT.

In its sample, this clone was seen once. The chain uses TRBV7-8 and TRBJ2-4; D is unresolved. Germline values: CDR1 SGHVS, CDR2 FQNEAQ. The V end was cut by 1 base, the J end by 0 bases, with 7 bases between. The CDR3 loop spans 15 amino acids. The CDR3: CASSLDYLAKNIQYF. CDR3 nucleotides: TGTGCCAGCAGCTTAGACTACCTAGCCAAAAACATTCAGTACTTC.

The gene calls are TRBV6-4 and TRBJ1-6; D gene unclear. The germline gives CDR1 MRHNA, CDR2 SNTAGT. The CDR3 is 14 amino acids. V lost 0 bases and J lost 7, with 7 bases in between. The CDR3 nucleotides are TGTGCCAGCAGTGACTCGGCAGACAATTCACCCCTCCACTTT. It yields the protein CASSDSADNSPLHF.

This chain connects TRBV27 to TRBJ2-3; D remains ambiguous. The V and J ends lost 4 bases and 3 bases respectively, with 17 bases between them. The CDR3 loop spans 16 amino acids. The germline V gene has CDR1 MNHEY and CDR2 SMNVEV (reference sequence). The CDR3 nucleotides are TGTGCCAGCAGTTCTCCCCGGACCGATGGGACAGATACGCAGTATTTT. This encodes CASSSPRTDGTDTQYF.

CDR3 loop: CASSLSIGGPQETQYF. In DNA, the CDR3 is TGTGCCAGCAGTTTATCGATCGGCGGGCCTCAAGAGACCCAGTACTTC. The rearrangement joins TRBV27 to TRBJ2-5, with a tentative D call TRBD2 (5 bases). The ends were cut back, 0 bases at V and 2 bases at J, with 13 bases in the middle. Germline CDR1 and CDR2: MNHEY and SMNVEV (reference sequence). The CDR3 runs 16 residues.

The gene calls are TRBV4-3 and TRBJ2-1; 11 bases agree with TRBD2. This CDR3 comprises 17 residues. The germline V gene has CDR1 LGHNA and CDR2 YSLEER. V gave up 2 bases and J gave up 5 bases; unmatched junction bases: 8. CDR3 bases: TGCGCCAGCAGCCAATCCCGTCCGGGACTAGCGGACAATGAGCAGTTCTTC. Translation gives CASSQSRPGLADNEQFF.

The chain employs TRBV19 and TRBJ2-1; D is ambiguous. The V gene's germline CDR1 is LNHDA and CDR2 SQIVND (reference sequence). The V gene lost 5 bases and the J gene lost 4 bases, with 12 bases spanning the gap. CDR3 size: 14 residues. CDR3 sequence: CASSWAVMYNEQFF. The DNA of the CDR3 is TGTGCCAGTAGTTGGGCGGTCATGTACAATGAGCAGTTCTTC.

This clone was seen just once. The rearrangement uses TRBV28 and TRBJ1-2, with D uncertain. Between the trimmed V and J ends, which lost 3 bases and 4 bases, there was a span of 9 bases. The CDR3 covers 13 residues. Germline values: CDR1 MDHEN, CDR2 SYDVKM. CDR3 coding DNA: TGTGCCAGCAGTTTCGGCCAGATCTATGGCTACACCTTC. Translated: CASSFGQIYGYTF.

In regard to this clone: Distinct nucleotide sequences in the sample also encode this CDR3. The V and J genes are TRBV27 and TRBJ1-2; 8 bases map to TRBD1. J gave up 3 bases and V 5 bases, and 5 bases lay outside the gene matches. Per the germline V gene, CDR1 is MNHEY and CDR2 is SMNVEV (reference sequence). This CDR3 spans 14 amino acids. CDR3 bases: TGTGCCAGCAGTCCTACAGGGGGGGACTATGGCTACACCTTC. It yields the protein CASSPTGGDYGYTF.

The chain couples TRBV12-5 to TRBJ2-2, with a possible D match to TRBD2 (5 bases). CDR3 length: 17 amino acids. The V gene lost 3 bases and the J gene lost 6 bases, with 20 bases spanning the gap. In germline, CDR1 is LGHNT, CDR2 FRNRAP. Here the CDR3 reads CASGFLPERAVAGELFF. CDR3 nucleotides: TGTGCTAGTGGTTTTCTTCCCGAGAGGGCAGTCGCCGGGGAGCTGTTTTTT.

The V and J genes are TRBV29-1 and TRBJ2-7, with 9 bases matching TRBD1. Germline CDR1 SQVTM, CDR2 ANQGSEA. This CDR3 comprises 15 residues. After removal of 7 bases from V and 0 bases from J, the junction contained 10 bases not matched to a gene. The CDR3 region has the DNA TGCAGCGCCGGTGGAGGGACAGGGTACTCCTACGAGCAGTACTTC. This encodes CSAGGGTGYSYEQYF.

The gene calls are TRBV4-3 and TRBJ2-7; D perhaps matches TRBD2 (6 bases). This CDR3 has 13 amino acids. Germline V gives CDR1 LGHNA, CDR2 YSLEER. Trimming took 4 bases from V and 2 from J, leaving 9 bases between them. CDR3 DNA sequence: TGCGCCAGCAGCCCCGGGACTCCCTACGAGCAGTACTTC. It encodes CASSPGTPYEQYF.

This chain links TRBV2 with TRBJ2-5; TRBD2 is a possible D gene (5 bases). CDR3 length: 12 residues. Trimming removed 6 bases from V and 5 bases from J, with 10 bases in between. CDR1 SNHLY and CDR2 FYNNEI come from the germline V gene. Here the CDR3 DNA reads TGTGCCAGCAGGCCTAGCTGGGAGACCCAGTACTTC. Protein sequence: CASRPSWETQYF.

The V call is TRBV4-3, the J call TRBJ2-7; the D is unclear. The germline V gene encodes CDR1 LGHNA and CDR2 YSLEER. This CDR3 has 14 residues. V gave up 1 base and J gave up 4 bases, with 11 bases separating them. The CDR3, as DNA: TGCGCCAGCAGCCAAGGAAGTGTTGGGTACGAGCAGTACTTC. This encodes CASSQGSVGYEQYF.

This clone appeared once. The chain uses TRBV2 and TRBJ2-1, with D tentatively TRBD1 (6 bases). The CDR3 runs to 15 residues. The V gene lost 6 bases and the J gene lost 1 base, with 13 bases spanning the gap. The V gene's germline CDR1 is SNHLY and CDR2 FYNNEI. The CDR3 is CASSLEGESYNEQFF. The CDR3 nucleotides read TGTGCCAGCAGCTTAGAGGGGGAGTCCTACAATGAGCAGTTCTTC.

This chain connects TRBV14 to TRBJ2-7, with D maybe TRBD2 (6 bases). This CDR3 contains 16 residues. Germline V gene sequence: CDR1 SGHDN, CDR2 FVKESK. V gave up 1 base and J gave up 0 bases, with 13 bases separating them. The CDR3 coding sequence is TGTGCCAGCAGCCAAGGGGGTAGCGGTAGCTCCTACGAGCAGTACTTC. Its protein product is CASSQGGSGSSYEQYF. Combining the CDR3 with reference TRBV14 and TRBJ2-7 gives the whole variable domain EAGVTQFPSHSVIEKGQTVTLRCDPISGHDNLYWYRRVMGKEIKFLLHFVKESKQDESGMPNNRFLAERTGGTYSTLKVQPAELEDSGVYFCASSQGGSGSSYEQYFGPGTRLTVT.

V usage is TRBV6-7 and J usage is TRBJ2-3; the D is unclear. TRBV6-7 qualifies as an ORF whose function is uncertain. The V gene lost 8 bases and the J gene lost 6 bases, with 12 bases spanning the gap. There are 12 residues in the CDR3. The chain's CDR3 is CASGCRRDTQYF. The CDR3 DNA reads TGTGCCAGCGGCTGTCGGCGGGATACGCAGTATTTT.

V gene TRBV28 combines with J gene TRBJ2-5; 8 nucleotides line up with TRBD1. In germline, CDR1 is MDHEN, CDR2 SYDVKM. V was pared by 3 bases and J by 5 bases, with 8 bases of the junction left unmatched. The CDR3 length is 15 residues. CDR3 in DNA: TGTGCCAGCAGTTTCTCGGACAGGGCGTCGGAGACCCAGTACTTC. It translates to CASSFSDRASETQYF.

The chain carries TRBV5-4 and TRBJ2-3, with D uncertain. CDR3 length: 12 residues. CDR1 and CDR2 (germline): SGHNT, YYREEE (reference sequence). V lost 4 bases to trimming and J lost 5 bases, with 8 bases between them. CDR3 DNA sequence: TGTGCCAGCAGCCCCGTCGGAGATACGCAGTATTTT. This encodes CASSPVGDTQYF.

V is TRBV4-1 and J is TRBJ1-5; 9 nucleotides align to TRBD1. V was pared by 3 bases and J by 4 bases, with 4 bases of the junction left unmatched. The CDR3 sequence is 15 residues long. From germline, CDR1 is MGHRA and CDR2 YSYEKL. The CDR3 sequence is CASSHRDRENQPQHF. As DNA, the CDR3 is TGCGCCAGCAGCCACCGGGACAGGGAGAATCAGCCCCAGCATTTT.

V usage is TRBV7-3 and J usage is TRBJ1-6; a possible D gene is TRBD1 (5 bases). Trimming pared 0 bases from V and 5 bases from J, leaving 17 bases between. CDR1 is SGHTA, CDR2 FQGTGA, per germline. The CDR3 loop spans 18 amino acids. The CDR3 region has the DNA TGTGCCAGCAGCTTAACGGTCTGGGGACGCATAAATAATTCACCCCTCCACTTT. Protein: CASSLTVWGRINNSPLHF.